This TCR beta chain came from a study of shared T cell receptors in the human thymus. Clones were sequenced by immunoSEQ multiplex PCR, and TCRdb holds only the in-frame ones, with some missing. The repertoire has 640,000 or so clones, approximately 87% of them found once; the top ten carry just under 0.0095%. Trimming removed 4 bases at V and 0 bases at J, with 12 bases between. CDR3 length: 15 amino acids. Germline V gene lookup returns CDR1 LNHDA and CDR2 SQIVND (reference sequence). This clone was seen more than once but under ten times. These records were also assigned to another study, of human thymus T cells. Per that paper: Thymus tissue for the work was resected from patients undergoing corrective heart surgery.

This clonotype was sampled from a boy younger than two with a congenital heart defect. The chain employs TRBV19 and TRBJ1-1; tentatively, D is TRBD1 (5 bases). Sequenced input: thymocytes. DNA for the CDR3: TGTGCCAGTAGTACGGAAGACAGCCTGAACACTGAAGCTTTCTTT. Its translation: CASSTEDSLNTEAFF.